A selection of T cell receptor beta chains follows, all from one sample in a study of molecular identifiers for immune sequencing clone quantification. MiXCR, applied by TCRdb to the PCR reads, yields one record per CDR3 protein. The table has just under 650,000 distinct CDR3 sequences, roughly 21% seen once. The sequenced sample consisted of naive CD8+ T cells from blood, with Jurkat cell RNA spiked in. The receptor source for this set is a human donor in good health. Some libraries in this study had Jurkat cell RNA spiked in. The CDR3 runs from the conserved cysteine through the conserved F or W. D genes are given only for firm matches. A clone size is listed for some rows: how often the clone was seen (once, few, many), or a class if it is expanded.

clone size | J gene | V gene | D gene | CDR3 DNA | CDR3 protein
NA | TRBJ2-3 | TRBV5-3 | NA | TGTGCCGGCAGCTTGGACGGTTCGTGGACAGATACGCAGTATTTT | CAGSLDGSWTDTQYF
many | TRBJ2-7 | TRBV20-1 | TRBD1 | TGCAGTGCTAGGCCCCCGGACAGGATCTACGAGCAGTACTTC | CSARPPDRIYEQYF
many | TRBJ2-5 | TRBV12-3/TRBV12-4 | TRBD2 | TGTGCCAGCAGTTTAGCGGCAGGACTAGCGGGAGGGGGAGAGACCCAGTACTTC | CASSLAAGLAGGGETQYF
many | TRBJ2-7 | TRBV20-1 | TRBD2 | TGCAGTGCTAGGGCCCGACTAGCGGCGTACGAGCAGTACTTC | CSARARLAAYEQYF
few | TRBJ1-4 | TRBV7-2 | NA | TGTGCCAGCAGCTTAGTTGGGCCTAGACCGGAAAAACTGTTTTTT | CASSLVGPRPEKLFF
many | TRBJ2-1 | TRBV29-1 | NA | TGCAGCGTTGTTATGGTGGGGAATGAGCAGTTCTTC | CSVVMVGNEQFF
NA | TRBJ2-7 | TRBV9 | NA | TGTGCCAGCAGCGCTCAGGGCGGAGGCTCCTACGAGCAGTACTTC | CASSAQGGGSYEQYF
few | TRBJ2-1 | TRBV28 | NA | TGTGCCAGCAGTGCACGACAGGAGAATGAGCAGTTCTTC | CASSARQENEQFF
few | TRBJ2-7 | TRBV9 | TRBD2 | TGTGCCAGCAGCGTACGGGGGGGCGCCGAGCAGTACTTC | CASSVRGGAEQYF
many | TRBJ1-1 | TRBV27 | NA | TGTGCCAGCCACCCTGGCGGTAACACTGAAGCTTTCTTT | CASHPGGNTEAFF
many | TRBJ2-3 | TRBV21-1 | NA | TGTGCCAGCAGCAAAGTCAGGGAGGAACCTAGCACAGATACGCAGTATTTT | CASSKVREEPSTDTQYF
many | TRBJ2-2 | TRBV7-8 | NA | TGTGCCAGCAGCAGGGCGGCCGGGGAGCTGTTTTTT | CASSRAAGELFF
few | TRBJ2-3 | TRBV24-1 | NA | TGTGCCACCAGTGCCTCGGATGGCACAGATACGCAGTATTTT | CATSASDGTDTQYF
many | TRBJ2-7 | TRBV2 | NA | TGTGCCAGTACACAGGGGAGGGAGCCCGCCTACGAGCAGTACTTC | CASTQGREPAYEQYF
many | TRBJ2-3 | TRBV21-1 | NA | TGTGCCAGCAGCGAGTGCGTAGCGGGGAGCACAGATACGCAGTATTTT | CASSECVAGSTDTQYF
few | TRBJ1-1 | TRBV20-1 | NA | TGCAGTGCTAGACCGGACAGCACTGAAGCTTTCTTT | CSARPDSTEAFF
NA | TRBJ2-7 | TRBV19 | NA | TGTGCCAGTACTTACACAGGGTACTCCTACGAGCAGTACTTC | CASTYTGYSYEQYF
many | TRBJ2-7 | TRBV27 | NA | TGTGCCAGCAGTGATAAGGGCAGGGGCTTTTACTTC | CASSDKGRGFYF
many | TRBJ2-5 | TRBV7-9 | TRBD2 | TGTGCCAGCCAGGGGTTTTCGGGACTAGCGGGAGTATCAGAGACCCAGTACTTC | CASQGFSGLAGVSETQYF
NA | TRBJ2-2 | TRBV14 | TRBD1 | TGTGCCAGCAGCCACCGGGACAGGGAGGAAACCGGGGAGCTGTTTTTT | CASSHRDREETGELFF
many | TRBJ2-2 | TRBV7-6 | TRBD1 | TGTGCCAGCAGTCAGACAGGGTCCGACACCGGGGAGCTGTTTTTT | CASSQTGSDTGELFF
NA | TRBJ2-7 | TRBV12-3/TRBV12-4 | TRBD1 | TGTGCCAGCAGTTCTACAGGGGTCATCTACGAGCAGTACTTC | CASSSTGVIYEQYF
many | TRBJ1-1 | TRBV27 | NA | TGTGCCAGCAGCTCGACAGTGAACACTGAAGCTTTCTTT | CASSSTVNTEAFF
many | TRBJ2-3 | TRBV7-9 | TRBD2 | TGTGCCAGCAGGCTAGGGGGACTAGCGGAAACTAGCACAGATACGCAGTATTTT | CASRLGGLAETSTDTQYF
many | TRBJ2-7 | TRBV5-8 | NA | TGTGCCAGCAGCCCAAAGGGGGTAGCCTACGAGCAGTACTTC | CASSPKGVAYEQYF
few | TRBJ1-5 | TRBV19 | TRBD1 | TGTGCCAGTGGGGACCCGACAGGGATCAATCAGCCCCAGCATTTT | CASGDPTGINQPQHF
many | TRBJ1-1 | TRBV30 | NA | TGTGCCTGGCTCGGGAACACTGAAGCTTTCTTT | CAWLGNTEAFF
few | TRBJ2-7 | TRBV28 | TRBD2 | TGTGCCAGCAGTTTCGGACTAGCGGGGGGTCGTGAGCAGTACTTC | CASSFGLAGGREQYF